The 9 T cell receptor beta chains reported below all come from one sample, sequenced in a study of blood T cell repertoires in COVID-19. The method was immunoSEQ multiplex PCR; TCRdb's version includes in-frame clones alone and lacks a portion of them. This table holds about 99,000 clones, around nine tenths found once. Material for sequencing was peripheral blood. These receptor sequences come from a human donor in a cohort sampled during active COVID-19.

The chain couples TRBV6-5 to TRBJ1-6; D perhaps matches TRBD1 (5 bases). In germline, CDR1 is MNHEY, CDR2 SVGAGI. CDR3 size: 15 residues. V dropped 10 bases and J dropped 0 bases, with 13 bases sitting between them. Here the CDR3 reads CATRGGNSYNSPLHF. The CDR3 nucleotides read TGTGCCACCCGGGGGGGGAACTCCTATAATTCACCCCTCCACTTT.

The genes are TRBV9 and TRBJ1-1, with unresolved D. The V end lost 0 bases, the J end lost 6 bases, and 15 bases lay between the germline ends. The CDR3 loop spans 15 amino acids. Germline CDR1 reads SGDLS; CDR2 reads YYNGEE. CDR3 in amino acids: CASSVAGGSASEAFF. The CDR3 coding sequence is TGTGCCAGCAGCGTAGCTGGAGGGTCCGCCTCTGAAGCTTTCTTT.

The V gene is TRBV5-1, the J gene TRBJ2-5; 14 bases are shared with TRBD2. Trimming took 2 bases from V and 2 from J; bases not matched to a gene: 8. Germline lookup yields CDR1 SGHRS and CDR2 YFSETQ. The CDR3 spans 18 residues. CDR3 region: CASSLGTSGRGGQETQYF. The CDR3 DNA reads TGCGCCAGCAGCTTAGGGACTAGCGGGAGAGGGGGACAAGAGACCCAGTACTTC.

The DNA for the CDR3 is TGTGCCAGCAGTATAACAGGGTATAGCAATCAGCCCCAGCATTTT. It yields the protein CASSITGYSNQPQHF. This chain joins TRBV28 and TRBJ1-5; maybe TRBD1 (6 bases). This CDR3 is built from 15 residues. Germline CDR1 MDHEN, CDR2 SYDVKM. V lost 5 bases, J lost 0 bases, and 11 bases lay in between. The full variable domain, its missing parts supplied by reference TRBV28 and TRBJ1-5, is DVKVTQSSRYLVKRTGEKVFLECVQDMDHENMFWYRQDPGLGLRLIYFSYDVKMKEKGDIPEGYSVSREKKERFSLILESASTNQTSMYLCASSITGYSNQPQHFGDGTRLSIL.

This CDR3 is CASEGVRNTEAFF. The CDR3 coding sequence is TGTGCCAGCGAGGGAGTACGGAACACTGAAGCTTTCTTT. The chain recombines TRBV5-6 with TRBJ1-1; no firm D call. The V end lost 7 bases, the J end lost 1 base, and 11 bases lay between the germline ends. The CDR3 loop spans 13 amino acids. Germline-derived CDR1 and CDR2 are SGHDT and YYEEEE.

The J gene is TRBJ2-3, the V gene TRBV29-1; 8 positions match TRBD2. The germline CDR1 and CDR2 sequences are SQVTM and ANQGSEA. The CDR3 is made up of 13 amino acids. The J segment lost 5 bases and the V segment lost 4 bases, leaving 5 bases of the junction unmatched. Here the CDR3 reads CSVVTGREDTQYF. The CDR3 coding sequence is TGCAGCGTTGTTACCGGGAGGGAAGATACGCAGTATTTT.

The V call is TRBV7-3, the J call TRBJ1-1, with 9 nucleotides matching TRBD1. J lost 5 bases, V lost 2 bases, and 3 bases had no gene match. CDR3 length: 14 residues. Looked up from germline, CDR1 is SGHTA and CDR2 is FQGTGA. The CDR3: CASSLGTGRTEAFF. CDR3 DNA sequence: TGTGCCAGCAGCTTAGGGACAGGGAGGACTGAAGCTTTCTTT.

This sequence joins TRBV5-6 and TRBJ1-6, with D possibly matching TRBD1 (5 bases). Germline V gives CDR1 SGHDT, CDR2 YYEEEE. V dropped 1 base and J dropped 5 bases, with 10 bases sitting between them. The CDR3 sequence is 15 residues long. CDR3 in DNA: TGTGCCAGCAGCTTGTGGGGGGGAAATAATTCACCCCTCCACTTT. Protein: CASSLWGGNNSPLHF.

This chain uses TRBV5-1 with TRBJ2-3; 9 bases fit TRBD1. Germline CDR1 is SGHRS and CDR2 is YFSETQ. J lost 0 bases, V lost 4 bases, and 6 bases had no gene match. The CDR3 length is 16 residues. The CDR3 region is CASSIRTGASTDTQYF. The CDR3 nucleotides read TGCGCCAGCAGCATACGGACAGGGGCTAGCACAGATACGCAGTATTTT.